This T cell receptor (beta chain) was recovered during a study of T-cell reconstitution after alpha-beta-depleted transplantation in children. Findings and limits, study-wide: The main origin of T-cell counts and diversity one year after transplant was newly produced T cells. Some patients' high day-60 TCRbeta diversity was attributed to recipient cells surviving conditioning. About two months after transplant, alpha-beta T cells reportedly came from several hundred expanded graft clones.

The CDR3 consists of 16 residues. Germline assignment: CDR1 LGHDT and CDR2 YNNKEL (reference sequence). Trimming left V 0 bases short and J 6 bases short, with 15 bases between. Researchers prepared the TCRbeta library using unique molecular identifiers, the study reports. In TCRdb, the PCR reads were re-called with MiXCR into one record per CDR3 protein. The sample records around 200,000 distinct CDR3 sequences, roughly a sixth being singletons. There are a few counts of this clonotype. What it binds is unknown. Source: PBMCs, mostly from graft donor cells, taken 360 days after TCRalphabeta/CD19-depleted stem cell transplant. The chain uses TRBV3-1 and TRBJ2-1; D ambiguous. This TCR derives from a male patient aged 2-10 years who had a stem cell transplant for acute lymphoblastic leukemia, so the T cells may come from the graft donor. CDR3 amino acids: CASSQELGYPSNEQFF. CDR3 nucleotides: TGTGCCAGCAGCCAAGAACTTGGTTATCCCAGCAATGAGCAGTTCTTC.